This T cell receptor (beta chain) emerged from a study of vaccination effects on CD4 cells after COVID-19. Overall study results and limits: Sampling in the study covered few convalescent patients and included no early post-infection timepoints. By a late point after vaccination, infection- and vaccine-induced clones had shrunk markedly through clonal contraction.

Points on this clone: Its antigen is currently unknown.

The repertoire was sequenced with immunoSEQ multiplex PCR; TCRdb's copy has only in-frame clones and lacks some. The data show about 24,000 clones, with 77% seen just once and approximately 20% held by the top ten. V lost 2 bases to trimming and J lost 3 bases; unmatched junction nucleotides: 3. The CDR3 has 14 residues. The germline V gene has CDR1 ENHRY and CDR2 SYGVKD. The ViraFEST assay expanded antigen-specific CD4+ T cells with viral peptide pools before sequencing. An approximately ten-day culture period preceded the isolation of CD4+ T cells. Two doses of either BNT162b2 or mRNA-1273 were given to each participant. After two million PBMC were placed in each well, they were cultured with approximately 10 IU/ml IL-2 and approximately 9.7 ug/ml peptides. Cultures got half-medium changes with IL-2 on days 3 and 7.

The material sequenced was CD4+ T cells from PBMCs cultured with HCoV-NL63 spike peptides, taken after COVID-19 vaccination. This receptor was obtained from a human donor who received a COVID-19 vaccine. The chain has TRBV10-3 and TRBJ2-7; TRBD1 agrees at 8 bases. The CDR3 nucleotides are TGTGCCATCAGTGAGACAGGGGGAATCTACGAGCAGTACTTC. Protein product: CAISETGGIYEQYF.